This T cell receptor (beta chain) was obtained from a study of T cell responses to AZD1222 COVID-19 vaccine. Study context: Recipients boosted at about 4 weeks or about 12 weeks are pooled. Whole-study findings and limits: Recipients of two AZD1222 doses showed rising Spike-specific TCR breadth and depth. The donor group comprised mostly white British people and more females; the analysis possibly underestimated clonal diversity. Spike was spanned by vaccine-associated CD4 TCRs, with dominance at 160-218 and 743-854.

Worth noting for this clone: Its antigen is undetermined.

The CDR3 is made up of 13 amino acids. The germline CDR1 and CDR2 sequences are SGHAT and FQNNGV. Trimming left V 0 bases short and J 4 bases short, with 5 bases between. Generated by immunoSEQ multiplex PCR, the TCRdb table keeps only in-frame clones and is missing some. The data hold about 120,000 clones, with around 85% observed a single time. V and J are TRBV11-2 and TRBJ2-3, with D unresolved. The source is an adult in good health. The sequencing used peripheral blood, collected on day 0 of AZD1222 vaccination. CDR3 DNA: TGTGCCAGCAGCTTAGATAGGGCAGATACGCAGTATTTT. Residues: CASSLDRADTQYF.